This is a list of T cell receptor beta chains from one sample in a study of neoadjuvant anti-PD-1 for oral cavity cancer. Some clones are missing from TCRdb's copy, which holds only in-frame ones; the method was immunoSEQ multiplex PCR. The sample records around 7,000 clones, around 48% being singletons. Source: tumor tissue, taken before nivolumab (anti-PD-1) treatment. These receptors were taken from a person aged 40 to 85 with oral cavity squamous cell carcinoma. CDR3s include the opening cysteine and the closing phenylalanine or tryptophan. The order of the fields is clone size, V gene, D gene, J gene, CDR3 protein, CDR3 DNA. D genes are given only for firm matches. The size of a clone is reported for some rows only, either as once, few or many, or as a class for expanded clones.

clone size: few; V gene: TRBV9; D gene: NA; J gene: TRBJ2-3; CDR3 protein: CASSVGVGSEADTQYF; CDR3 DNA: TGTGCCAGCAGCGTAGGGGTAGGAAGTGAGGCAGATACGCAGTATTTT
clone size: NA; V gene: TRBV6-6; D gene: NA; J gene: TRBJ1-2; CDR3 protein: CASSYSIVGLGYTF; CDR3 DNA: TGTGCCAGCAGTTACTCGATAGTTGGGCTAGGCTACACCTTC
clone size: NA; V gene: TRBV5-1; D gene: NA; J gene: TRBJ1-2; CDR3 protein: CASSLGGGIYGYTF; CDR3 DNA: TGCGCCAGCAGCTTGGGGGGCGGGATCTATGGCTACACCTTC
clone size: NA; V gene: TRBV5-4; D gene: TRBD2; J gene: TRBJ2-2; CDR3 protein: CASSGISGRYTGELFF; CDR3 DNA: TGTGCCAGCAGCGGGATTAGCGGGAGGTACACCGGGGAGCTGTTTTTT
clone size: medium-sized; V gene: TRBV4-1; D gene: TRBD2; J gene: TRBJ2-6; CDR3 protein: CASSQTAGGGANVLTF; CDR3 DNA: TGCGCCAGCAGCCAAACAGCGGGAGGAGGGGCCAACGTCCTGACTTTC
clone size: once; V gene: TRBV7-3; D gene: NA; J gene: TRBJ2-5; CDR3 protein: CASSLSYGQLQETQYF; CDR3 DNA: TGTGCCAGCAGCTTATCATATGGTCAGCTCCAAGAGACCCAGTACTTC
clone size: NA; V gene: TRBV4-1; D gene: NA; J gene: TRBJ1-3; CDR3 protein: CASSQGGQRGNTIYF; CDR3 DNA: TGCGCCAGCAGCCAAGGAGGGCAAAGAGGAAACACCATATATTTT
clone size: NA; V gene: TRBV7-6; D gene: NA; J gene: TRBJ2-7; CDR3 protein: CASSPRDWTYEQYF; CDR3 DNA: TGTGCCAGCAGCCCCAGGGACTGGACCTACGAGCAGTACTTC
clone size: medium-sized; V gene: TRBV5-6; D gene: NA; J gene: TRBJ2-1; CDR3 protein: CASSFLTFGGDEQFF; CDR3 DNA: TGTGCCAGCAGCTTTTTGACTTTCGGAGGGGATGAGCAGTTCTTC
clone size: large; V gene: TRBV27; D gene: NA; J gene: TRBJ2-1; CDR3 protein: CASSLSAYNEQFF; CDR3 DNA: TGTGCCAGCAGTTTATCAGCCTACAATGAGCAGTTCTTC
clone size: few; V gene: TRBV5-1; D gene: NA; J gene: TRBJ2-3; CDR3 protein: CASSFGQLTDTQYF; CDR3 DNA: TGCGCCAGCAGCTTTGGTCAGTTGACAGATACGCAGTATTTT
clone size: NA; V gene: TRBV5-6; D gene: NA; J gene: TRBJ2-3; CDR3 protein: CASSSRARLVDTQYF; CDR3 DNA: TGTGCCAGCAGCTCGAGGGCCCGACTAGTAGATACGCAGTATTTT
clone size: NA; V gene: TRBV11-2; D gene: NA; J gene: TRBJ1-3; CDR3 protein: CASSLVRGLSSGNTIYF; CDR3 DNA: TGTGCCAGCAGCTTAGTTCGGGGCCTTAGCTCTGGAAACACCATATATTTT
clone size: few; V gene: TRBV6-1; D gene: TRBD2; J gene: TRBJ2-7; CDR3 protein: CASSARTSGYYEQYF; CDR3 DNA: TGTGCCAGCAGTGCCCGGACTAGCGGTTACTACGAGCAGTACTTC
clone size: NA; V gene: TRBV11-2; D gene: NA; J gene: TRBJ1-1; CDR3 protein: CTSSSRENTEAFF; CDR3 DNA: TGTACCAGCAGCTCCAGGGAAAACACTGAAGCTTTCTTT
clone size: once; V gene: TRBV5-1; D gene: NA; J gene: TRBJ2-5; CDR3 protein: CASSPGRGQETQYF; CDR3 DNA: TGCGCCAGCAGCCCGGGACGGGGACAAGAGACCCAGTACTTC
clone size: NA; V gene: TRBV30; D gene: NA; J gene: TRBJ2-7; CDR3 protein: CAWSQGAGEQYF; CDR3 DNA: TGTGCCTGGAGTCAAGGGGCGGGGGAGCAGTACTTC